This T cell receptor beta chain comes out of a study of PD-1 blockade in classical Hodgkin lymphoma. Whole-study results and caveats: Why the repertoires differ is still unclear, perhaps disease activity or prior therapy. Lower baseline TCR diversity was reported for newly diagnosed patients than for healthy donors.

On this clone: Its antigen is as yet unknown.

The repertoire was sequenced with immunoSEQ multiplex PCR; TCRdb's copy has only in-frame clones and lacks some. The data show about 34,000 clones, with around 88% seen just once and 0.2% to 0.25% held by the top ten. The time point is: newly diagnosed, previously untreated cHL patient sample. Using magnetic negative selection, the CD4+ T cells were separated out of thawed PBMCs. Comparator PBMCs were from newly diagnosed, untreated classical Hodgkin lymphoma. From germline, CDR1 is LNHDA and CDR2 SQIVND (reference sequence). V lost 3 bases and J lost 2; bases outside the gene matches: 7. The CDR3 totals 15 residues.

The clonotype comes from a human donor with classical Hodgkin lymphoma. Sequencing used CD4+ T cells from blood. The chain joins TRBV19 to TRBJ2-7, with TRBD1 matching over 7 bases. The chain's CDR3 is CASSIVTQGPYEQYF. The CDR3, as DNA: TGTGCCAGTAGTATCGTAACACAGGGGCCCTACGAGCAGTACTTC.